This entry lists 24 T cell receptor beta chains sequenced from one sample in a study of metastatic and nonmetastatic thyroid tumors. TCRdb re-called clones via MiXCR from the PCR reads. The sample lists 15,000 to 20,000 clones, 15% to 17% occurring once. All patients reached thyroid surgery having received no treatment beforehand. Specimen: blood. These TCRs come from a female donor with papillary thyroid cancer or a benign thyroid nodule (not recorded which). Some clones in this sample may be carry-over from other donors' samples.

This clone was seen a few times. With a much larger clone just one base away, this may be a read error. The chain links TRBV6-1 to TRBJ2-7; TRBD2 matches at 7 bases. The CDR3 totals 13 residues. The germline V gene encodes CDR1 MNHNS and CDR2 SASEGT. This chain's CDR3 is CASSRGWDYKQYF. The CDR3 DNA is TGTGCCAGCAGCCGTGGTTGGGACTACAAGCAGTACTTC.

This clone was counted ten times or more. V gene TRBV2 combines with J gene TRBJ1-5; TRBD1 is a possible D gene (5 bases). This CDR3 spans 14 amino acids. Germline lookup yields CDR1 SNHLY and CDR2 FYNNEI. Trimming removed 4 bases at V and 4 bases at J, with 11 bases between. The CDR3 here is CASSVGGLNQPQHF. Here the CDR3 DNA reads TGTGCCAGCAGTGTTGGGGGTCTGAATCAGCCCCAGCATTTT.

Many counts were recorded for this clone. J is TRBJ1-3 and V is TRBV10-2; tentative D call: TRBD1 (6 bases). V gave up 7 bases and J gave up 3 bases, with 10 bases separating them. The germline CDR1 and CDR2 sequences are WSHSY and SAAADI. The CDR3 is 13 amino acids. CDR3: CASTKTGGNTIYF. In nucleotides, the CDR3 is TGCGCCAGCACAAAGACAGGTGGAAACACCATATATTTT.

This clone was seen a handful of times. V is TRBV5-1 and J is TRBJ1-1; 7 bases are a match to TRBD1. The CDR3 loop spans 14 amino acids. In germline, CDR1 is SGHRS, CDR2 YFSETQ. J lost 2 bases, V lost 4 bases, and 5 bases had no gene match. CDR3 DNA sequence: TGCGCCAGCAGCCTTCGACAGGGTAACACTGAAGCTTTCTTT. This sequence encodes CASSLRQGNTEAFF.

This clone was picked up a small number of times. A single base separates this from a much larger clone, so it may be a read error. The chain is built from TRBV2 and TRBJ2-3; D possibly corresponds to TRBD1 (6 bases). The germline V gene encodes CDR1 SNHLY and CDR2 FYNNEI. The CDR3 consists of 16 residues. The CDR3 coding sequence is TGTGCCAGCAGTGAAACAGGGTCAGTTCCTGCAGATATGCAGTATTTT. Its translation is CASSETGSVPADMQYF.

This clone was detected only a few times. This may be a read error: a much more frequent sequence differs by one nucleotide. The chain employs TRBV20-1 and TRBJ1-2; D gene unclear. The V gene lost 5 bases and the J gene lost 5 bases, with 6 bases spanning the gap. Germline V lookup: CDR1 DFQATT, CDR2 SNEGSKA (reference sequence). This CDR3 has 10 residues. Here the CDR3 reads CSAGSYGYTF. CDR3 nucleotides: TGCAGTGCTGGTTCTTATGGCTACACCTTC.

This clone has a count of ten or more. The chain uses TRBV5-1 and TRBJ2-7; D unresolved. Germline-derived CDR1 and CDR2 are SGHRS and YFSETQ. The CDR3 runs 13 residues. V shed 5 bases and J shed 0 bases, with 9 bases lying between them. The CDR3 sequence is CASRMGPSYEQYF. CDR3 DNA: TGCGCCAGCAGAATGGGCCCCTCCTACGAGCAGTACTTC.

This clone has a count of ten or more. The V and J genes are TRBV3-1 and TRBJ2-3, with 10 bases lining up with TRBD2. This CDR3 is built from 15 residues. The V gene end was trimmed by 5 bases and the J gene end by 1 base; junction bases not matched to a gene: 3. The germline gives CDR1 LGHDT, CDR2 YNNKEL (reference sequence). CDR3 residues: CASSRAGGGTDTQYF. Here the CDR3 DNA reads TGTGCCAGCAGCAGAGCGGGGGGGGGCACAGATACGCAGTATTTT.

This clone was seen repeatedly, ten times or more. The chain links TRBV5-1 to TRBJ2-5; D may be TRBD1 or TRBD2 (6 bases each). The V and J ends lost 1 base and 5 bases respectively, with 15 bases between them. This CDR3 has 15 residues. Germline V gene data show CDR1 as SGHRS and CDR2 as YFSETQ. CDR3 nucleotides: TGCGCCAGCAGCTTGTCACAGGGAGGTCGGGAGACCCAGTACTTC. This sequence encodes CASSLSQGGRETQYF.

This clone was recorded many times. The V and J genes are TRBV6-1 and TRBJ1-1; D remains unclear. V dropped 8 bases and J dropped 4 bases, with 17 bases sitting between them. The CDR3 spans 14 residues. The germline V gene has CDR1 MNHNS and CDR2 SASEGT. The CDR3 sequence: CASCSVAKSTEAFF. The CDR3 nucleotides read TGTGCCAGCTGCTCGGTTGCTAAGAGCACTGAAGCTTTCTTT.

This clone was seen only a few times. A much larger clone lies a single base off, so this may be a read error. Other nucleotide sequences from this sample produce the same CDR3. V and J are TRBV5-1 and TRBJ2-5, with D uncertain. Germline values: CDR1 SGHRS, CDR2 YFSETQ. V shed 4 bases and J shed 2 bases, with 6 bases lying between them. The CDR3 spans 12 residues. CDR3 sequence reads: CASSLQQETQYF. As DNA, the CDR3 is TGCGCCAGCAGCCTGCAGCAAGAGACCCAGTACTTC. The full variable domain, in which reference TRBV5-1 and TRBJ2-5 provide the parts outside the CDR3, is KAGVTQTPRYLIKTRGQQVTLSCSPISGHRSVSWYQQTPGQGLQFLFEYFSETQRNKGNFPGRFSGRQFSNSRSEMNVSTLELGDSALYLCASSLQQETQYFGPGTRLLVL.

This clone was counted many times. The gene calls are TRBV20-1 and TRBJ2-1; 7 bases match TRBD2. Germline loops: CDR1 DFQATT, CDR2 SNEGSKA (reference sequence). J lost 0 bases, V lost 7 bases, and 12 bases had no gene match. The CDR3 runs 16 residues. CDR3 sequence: CSGIQREGSSYNEQFF. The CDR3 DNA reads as TGCAGTGGCATACAGCGGGAAGGAAGCTCCTACAATGAGCAGTTCTTC.

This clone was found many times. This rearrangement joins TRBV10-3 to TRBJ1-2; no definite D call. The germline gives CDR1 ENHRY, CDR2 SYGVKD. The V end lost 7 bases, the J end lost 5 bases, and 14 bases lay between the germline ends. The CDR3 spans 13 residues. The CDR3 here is CAITEAPEYGYTF. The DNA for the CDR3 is TGTGCCATCACCGAAGCCCCAGAGTATGGCTACACCTTC.

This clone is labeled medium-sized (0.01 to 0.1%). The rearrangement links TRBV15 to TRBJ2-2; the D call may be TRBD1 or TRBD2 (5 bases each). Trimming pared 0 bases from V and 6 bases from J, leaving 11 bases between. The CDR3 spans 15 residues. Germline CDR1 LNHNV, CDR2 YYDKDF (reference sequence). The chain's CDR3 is CATSRDRGVAGELFF. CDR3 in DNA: TGTGCCACCAGCAGAGATCGAGGGGTCGCCGGGGAGCTGTTTTTT.

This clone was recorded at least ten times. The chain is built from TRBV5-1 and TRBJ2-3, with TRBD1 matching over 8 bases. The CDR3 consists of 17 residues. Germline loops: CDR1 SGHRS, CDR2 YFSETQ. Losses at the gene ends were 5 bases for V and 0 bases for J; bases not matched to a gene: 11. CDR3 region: CASRTGQGGYSTDTQYF. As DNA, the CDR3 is TGCGCCAGCAGAACCGGACAGGGCGGGTATAGCACAGATACGCAGTATTTT.

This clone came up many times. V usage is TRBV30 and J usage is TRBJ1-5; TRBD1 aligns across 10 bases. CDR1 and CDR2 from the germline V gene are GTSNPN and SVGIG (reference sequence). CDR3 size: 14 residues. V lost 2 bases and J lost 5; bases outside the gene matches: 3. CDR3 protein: CAWSRDRGYQPQHF. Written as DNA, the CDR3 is TGTGCCTGGAGTCGGGACAGGGGATATCAGCCCCAGCATTTT.

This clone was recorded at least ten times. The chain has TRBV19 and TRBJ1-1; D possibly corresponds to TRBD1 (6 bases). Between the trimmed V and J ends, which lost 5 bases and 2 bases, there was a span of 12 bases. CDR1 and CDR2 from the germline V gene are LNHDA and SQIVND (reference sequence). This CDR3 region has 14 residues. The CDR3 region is CASSHGTPNTEAFF. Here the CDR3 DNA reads TGTGCCAGTAGTCACGGGACACCCAACACTGAAGCTTTCTTT.

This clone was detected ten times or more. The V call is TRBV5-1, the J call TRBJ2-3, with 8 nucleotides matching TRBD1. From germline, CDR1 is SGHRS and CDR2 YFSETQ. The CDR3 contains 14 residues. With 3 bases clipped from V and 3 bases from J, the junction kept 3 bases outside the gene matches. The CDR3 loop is CASSSGQGTDTQYF. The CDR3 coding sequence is TGCGCCAGCAGCTCCGGACAGGGAACAGATACGCAGTATTTT. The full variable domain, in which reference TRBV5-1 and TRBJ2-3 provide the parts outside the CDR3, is KAGVTQTPRYLIKTRGQQVTLSCSPISGHRSVSWYQQTPGQGLQFLFEYFSETQRNKGNFPGRFSGRQFSNSRSEMNVSTLELGDSALYLCASSSGQGTDTQYFGPGTRLTVL.

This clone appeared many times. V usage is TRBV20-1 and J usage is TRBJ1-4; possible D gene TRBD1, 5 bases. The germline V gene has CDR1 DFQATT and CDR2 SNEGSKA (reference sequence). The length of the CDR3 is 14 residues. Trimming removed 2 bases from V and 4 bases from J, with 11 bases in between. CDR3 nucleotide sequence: TGCAGTGCTAGACAGGGTGGGGGTAATGAAAAACTGTTTTTT. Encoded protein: CSARQGGGNEKLFF.

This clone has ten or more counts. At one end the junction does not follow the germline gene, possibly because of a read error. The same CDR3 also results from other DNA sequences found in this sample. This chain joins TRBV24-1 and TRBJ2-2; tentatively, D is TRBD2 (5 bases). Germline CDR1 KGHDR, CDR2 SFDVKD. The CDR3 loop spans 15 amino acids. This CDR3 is CATSDRRAGTGELFF. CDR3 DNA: TGTGCTACCAGTGATCGTCGGGCGGGCACCGGGGAGCTGTTTTTT.

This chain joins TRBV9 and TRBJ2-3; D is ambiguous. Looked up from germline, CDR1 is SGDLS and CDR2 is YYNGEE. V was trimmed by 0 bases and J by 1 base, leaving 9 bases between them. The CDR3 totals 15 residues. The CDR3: CASSVAGARTDTQYF. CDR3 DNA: TGTGCCAGCAGCGTAGCGGGTGCTCGCACAGATACGCAGTATTTT.

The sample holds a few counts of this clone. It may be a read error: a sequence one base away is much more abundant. In nucleotides, the CDR3 is TGTGCCATCAGCGGGGACTCCAGCTCCTACAATGAGCAGTTCTTC. It yields the protein CAISGDSSSYNEQFF. J is TRBJ2-1 and V is TRBV9, with 7 positions matching TRBD2. The length of the CDR3 is 15 residues. Germline-derived CDR1 and CDR2 are SGDLS and YYNGEE.

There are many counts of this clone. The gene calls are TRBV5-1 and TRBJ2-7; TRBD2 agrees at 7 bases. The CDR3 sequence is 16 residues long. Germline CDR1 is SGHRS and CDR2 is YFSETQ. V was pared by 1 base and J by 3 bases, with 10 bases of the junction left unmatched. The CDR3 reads CASSLTLTSSNYEQYF. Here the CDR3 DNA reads TGCGCCAGCAGCTTGACTCTGACTAGCAGTAACTACGAGCAGTACTTC.

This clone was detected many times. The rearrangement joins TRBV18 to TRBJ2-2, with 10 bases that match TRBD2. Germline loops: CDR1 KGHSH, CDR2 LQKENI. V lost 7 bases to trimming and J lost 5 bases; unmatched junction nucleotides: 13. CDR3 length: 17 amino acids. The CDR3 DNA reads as TGTGCCAGCTTTAGTCTACCGGGACTAGCGAGGACCGGGGAGCTGTTTTTT. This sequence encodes CASFSLPGLARTGELFF.